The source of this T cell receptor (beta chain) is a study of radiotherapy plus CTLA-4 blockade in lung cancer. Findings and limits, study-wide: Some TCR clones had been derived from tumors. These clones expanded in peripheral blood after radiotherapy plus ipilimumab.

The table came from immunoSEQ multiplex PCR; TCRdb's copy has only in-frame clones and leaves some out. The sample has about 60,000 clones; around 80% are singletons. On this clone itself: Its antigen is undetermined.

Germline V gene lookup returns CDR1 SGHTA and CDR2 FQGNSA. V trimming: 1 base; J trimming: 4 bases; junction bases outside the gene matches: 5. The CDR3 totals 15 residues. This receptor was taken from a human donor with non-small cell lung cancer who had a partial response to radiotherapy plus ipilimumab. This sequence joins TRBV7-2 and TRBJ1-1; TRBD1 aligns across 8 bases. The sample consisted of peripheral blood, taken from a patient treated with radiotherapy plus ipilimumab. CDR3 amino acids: CASSLEGQGITEAFF. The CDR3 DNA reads TGTGCCAGCAGCTTAGAAGGACAGGGAATCACTGAAGCTTTCTTT.